A selection of T cell receptor beta chains follows, all from one sample in a study of blood T cell repertoires in COVID-19. TCRdb keeps only in-frame clones here, not all; method: immunoSEQ multiplex PCR. The sample has about 190,000 clones; around 85% are singletons. Sequencing was performed on PBMCs or T cells enriched from blood (not recorded which). Receptors originate from a woman aged 25 to 39 who had recovered from COVID-19. Each CDR3 is given without its conserved first and last residue. A D gene is named only where the DNA matches it firmly.

v_gene: TRBV7-9
d_gene: .
CDR3aa: ASSLGGVNTEAF

v_gene: TRBV7-9
d_gene: TRBD1
CDR3aa: ASSLGTVNQPQH

v_gene: TRBV30
d_gene: .
CDR3aa: AWSTTARYKWRKQF

v_gene: TRBV3-1/TRBV3-2
d_gene: .
CDR3aa: ASSARTATILAKNIQY

v_gene: TRBV10-3
d_gene: TRBD1
CDR3aa: ATKDRAGDTEAF

v_gene: TRBV4-2
d_gene: TRBD1
CDR3aa: ASSQESGGYGYT

v_gene: TRBV28
d_gene: TRBD1
CDR3aa: ASSPWPGGSEAF

v_gene: TRBV6-5
d_gene: .
CDR3aa: AGNSGTSYQETQY

v_gene: TRBV7-2
d_gene: .
CDR3aa: ASSLVLGGVMSYT

v_gene: TRBV9
d_gene: TRBD2
CDR3aa: ASSVGGGRGADTQY

v_gene: TRBV11-3
d_gene: TRBD2
CDR3aa: ASSLGQGGNEQF

v_gene: TRBV19
d_gene: TRBD1
CDR3aa: ASSRTGGTYGYT

v_gene: TRBV7-2
d_gene: .
CDR3aa: ASSPTGGNTIY

v_gene: TRBV7-3
d_gene: TRBD2
CDR3aa: ASSLSGGPDTQY

v_gene: TRBV11-2
d_gene: TRBD1
CDR3aa: ASSRQGEHEKLF

v_gene: TRBV5-1
d_gene: TRBD1
CDR3aa: ASTQGAQSEAF

v_gene: TRBV3-1/TRBV3-2
d_gene: .
CDR3aa: ASTRSTSLDTQY

v_gene: TRBV5-4
d_gene: .
CDR3aa: ASSLDSRFGNTIY

v_gene: TRBV2
d_gene: .
CDR3aa: ASSEDVGGLSDTEAF

v_gene: TRBV14
d_gene: TRBD1
CDR3aa: ASSTGGFNVLT

v_gene: TRBV28
d_gene: TRBD1
CDR3aa: ATTTGATEAF

v_gene: TRBV3-1/TRBV3-2
d_gene: .
CDR3aa: ASSPLGEGANYGYT

v_gene: TRBV4-1
d_gene: .
CDR3aa: ASSQEIAAMNTEAF

v_gene: TRBV18
d_gene: .
CDR3aa: ASSPRVQQGYNSPLH

v_gene: TRBV5-1
d_gene: .
CDR3aa: ASSLRPTGNTEAF

v_gene: TRBV9
d_gene: .
CDR3aa: ASSVQGYSSNEQF